This T cell receptor beta chain was captured in a study of blood T cell repertoires in COVID-19. About the research overall: There were acute and convalescent COVID-19 samples, and they came from the United States, Italy and Spain. T cells, B-cell-depleted T cells, or PBMCs supplied cDNA or gDNA.

Source study methods: Estimation of nucleated cell counts was performed using reference gene primer amplification. Here immunoSEQ multiplex PCR was the method, and the copy in TCRdb shows in-frame clones only, minus some. The DNA was the basis for D and trimming; V, J and clone size are from that table. Here the sample spans some 150,000 clones, 80% to 90% being singletons. The CDR3 runs to 16 residues. Trimming took 5 bases from V and 6 from J, leaving 22 bases between them. The V gene's germline CDR1 is SEHNR and CDR2 FQNEAQ (reference sequence). The chain links TRBV7-9 to TRBJ1-1; maybe TRBD1 (5 bases). Sequenced input: peripheral blood. The source is a human donor in a cohort sampled during active COVID-19. CDR3 loop: CASSPDSVWVRAEAFF. The CDR3 DNA is TGTGCCAGCAGCCCCGACAGCGTTTGGGTTCGCGCTGAAGCTTTCTTT.